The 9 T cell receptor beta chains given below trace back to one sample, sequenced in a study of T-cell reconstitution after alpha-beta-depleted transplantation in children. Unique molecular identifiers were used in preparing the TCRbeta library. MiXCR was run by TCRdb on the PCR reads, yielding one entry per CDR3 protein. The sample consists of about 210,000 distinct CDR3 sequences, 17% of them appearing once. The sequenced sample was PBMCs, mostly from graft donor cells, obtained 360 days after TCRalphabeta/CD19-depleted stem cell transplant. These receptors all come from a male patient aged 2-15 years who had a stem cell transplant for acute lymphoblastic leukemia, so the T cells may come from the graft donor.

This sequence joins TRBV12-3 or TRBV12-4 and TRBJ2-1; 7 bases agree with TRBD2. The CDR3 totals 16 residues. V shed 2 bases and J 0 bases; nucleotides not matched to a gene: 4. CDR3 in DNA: TGTGCCAGCAGTTTACCGCGGGGGAGCTCCTACAATGAGCAGTTCTTC. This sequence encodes CASSLPRGSSYNEQFF.

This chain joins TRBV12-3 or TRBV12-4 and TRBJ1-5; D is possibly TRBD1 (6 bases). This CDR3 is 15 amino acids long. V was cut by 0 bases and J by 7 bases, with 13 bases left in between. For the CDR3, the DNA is TGTGCCAGCAGTTTAGCGCGCGGGGGGCCACAGCCCCAGCATTTT. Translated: CASSLARGGPQPQHF.

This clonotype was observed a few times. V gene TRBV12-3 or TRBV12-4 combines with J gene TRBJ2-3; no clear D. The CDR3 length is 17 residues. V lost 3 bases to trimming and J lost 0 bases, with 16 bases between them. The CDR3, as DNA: TGTGCCAGCAGTTTGCTCGGTTCCCTGGATAGCACAGATACGCAGTATTTT. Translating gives CASSLLGSLDSTDTQYF.

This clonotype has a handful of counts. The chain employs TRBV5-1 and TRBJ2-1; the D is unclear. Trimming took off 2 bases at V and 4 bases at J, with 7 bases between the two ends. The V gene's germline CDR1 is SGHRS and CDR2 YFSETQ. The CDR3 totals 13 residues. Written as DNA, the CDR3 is TGCGCCAGCAGCTTCGCCAGATACAATGAGCAGTTCTTC. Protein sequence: CASSFARYNEQFF.

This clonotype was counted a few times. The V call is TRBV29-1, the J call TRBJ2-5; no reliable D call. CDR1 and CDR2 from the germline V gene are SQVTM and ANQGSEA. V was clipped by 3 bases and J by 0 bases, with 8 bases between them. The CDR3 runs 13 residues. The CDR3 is CSVEGSYQETQYF. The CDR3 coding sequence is TGCAGCGTTGAGGGCAGCTACCAAGAGACCCAGTACTTC.

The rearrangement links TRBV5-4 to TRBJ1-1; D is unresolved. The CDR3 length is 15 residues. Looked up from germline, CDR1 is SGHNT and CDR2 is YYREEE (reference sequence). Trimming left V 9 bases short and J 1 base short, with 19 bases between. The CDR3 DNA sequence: TGTGCCATCGTCGTTCCGCGGGGATCGAACACTGAAGCTTTCTTT. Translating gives CAIVVPRGSNTEAFF.

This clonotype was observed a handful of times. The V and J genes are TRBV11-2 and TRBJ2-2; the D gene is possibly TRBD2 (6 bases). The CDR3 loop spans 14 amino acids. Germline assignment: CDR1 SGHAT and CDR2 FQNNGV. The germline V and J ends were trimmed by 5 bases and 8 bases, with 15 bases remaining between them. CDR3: CASSPRSGEGELFF. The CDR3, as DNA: TGTGCCAGCAGCCCACGATCGGGAGAAGGGGAGCTGTTTTTT.

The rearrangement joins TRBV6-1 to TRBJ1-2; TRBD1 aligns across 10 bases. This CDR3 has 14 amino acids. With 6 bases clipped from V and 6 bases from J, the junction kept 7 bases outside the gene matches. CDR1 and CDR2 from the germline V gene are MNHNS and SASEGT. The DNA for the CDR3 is TGTGCCAGCAGCCCTGCGGGGACAGGGGATGGCTACACCTTC. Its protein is CASSPAGTGDGYTF.

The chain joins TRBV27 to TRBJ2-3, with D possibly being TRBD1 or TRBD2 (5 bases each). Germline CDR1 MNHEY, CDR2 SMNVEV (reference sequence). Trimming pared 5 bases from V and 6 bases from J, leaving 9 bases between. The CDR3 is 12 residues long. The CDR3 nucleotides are TGTGCCAGCAGTATGGGACCCGATACGCAGTATTTT. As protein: CASSMGPDTQYF.